Listed below are T cell receptor beta chains from one sample, sequenced in a study of cytomegalovirus exposure and HLA in healthy donors. The assay was immunoSEQ multiplex PCR, and TCRdb's table has in-frame clones only and misses some. The repertoire holds over 150,000 clones, around 80% seen once, with roughly 7.7% in the top ten. The specimen was PBMCs. The receptors were gathered from a woman in her twenties or thirties in good health and CMV-seropositive. CDR3s include the opening cysteine and the closing phenylalanine or tryptophan. A D gene is named only where the DNA matches it firmly. Clone size is shown for a subset of rows, as once, few, many or a class of expanded clone.

size	V	D	J	CDR3	DNA
few	TRBV6-6	.	TRBJ2-7	CASIGTGSSSYEQYF	TGTGCCAGCATTGGTACGGGGTCGAGCTCCTACGAGCAGTACTTC
.	TRBV29-1	.	TRBJ2-3	CSVETRLTDTQYF	TGCAGCGTTGAGACTAGACTTACAGATACGCAGTATTTT
.	TRBV5-6	.	TRBJ1-5	CASTLNPTGPQHF	TGTGCCAGCACCCTAAACCCAACCGGGCCCCAGCATTTT
.	TRBV7-2	TRBD1	TRBJ2-7	CASSLLGTAFGKQYF	TGTGCCAGCAGCTTACTAGGGACAGCCTTCGGTAAGCAGTACTTC
once	TRBV7-2	.	TRBJ2-7	CASSLRGRGARDYEQYF	TGTGCCAGCAGCTTACGTGGGCGCGGGGCTAGGGACTACGAGCAGTACTTC
.	TRBV30	TRBD2	TRBJ2-1	CAWSKRGNEQFF	TGTGCCTGGAGCAAGCGGGGGAATGAGCAGTTCTTC
few	TRBV25-1	TRBD1	TRBJ2-1	CASSGSPRDRGLNEQFF	TGTGCCAGCAGCGGATCTCCCCGGGACAGGGGGCTCAATGAGCAGTTCTTC
.	TRBV10-3	.	TRBJ1-2	CAISDRRSNYGYTF	TGTGCCATCAGTGACCGGCGGTCTAACTATGGCTACACCTTC
.	TRBV27	.	TRBJ2-7	CASSWTEESYEQYF	TGTGCCAGCAGTTGGACGGAGGAATCCTACGAGCAGTACTTC
few	TRBV9	.	TRBJ1-1	CASIPFRATLLEAFF	TGTGCCAGCATCCCATTCAGGGCTACCCTTCTTGAAGCTTTCTTT
.	TRBV28	TRBD1	TRBJ1-1	CASSLSARGWTEAFF	TGTGCCAGCAGTTTATCAGCCAGGGGGTGGACTGAAGCTTTCTTT
.	TRBV28	TRBD2	TRBJ2-7	CASSPGGLAGGSYEQYF	TGTGCCAGCAGTCCAGGGGGACTAGCGGGGGGATCCTACGAGCAGTACTTC
.	TRBV27	.	TRBJ2-5	CASSFRGETQYF	TGTGCCAGCAGTTTCCGGGGAGAGACCCAGTACTTC
.	TRBV2	TRBD1	TRBJ1-2	CASRLDRERGYTF	TGTGCCAGCAGACTCGACAGGGAACGAGGCTACACCTTC
.	TRBV2	.	TRBJ2-4	CASHRGWDENIQYF	TGTGCCAGCCATCGGGGGTGGGACGAAAACATTCAGTACTTC
.	TRBV2	TRBD1	TRBJ2-1	CAVGTEPLNEQFF	TGTGCCGTTGGGACAGAGCCGCTCAATGAGCAGTTCTTC
.	TRBV2	.	TRBJ1-2	CARGEQGGYTF	TGTGCCAGGGGGGAACAGGGTGGCTACACCTTC
.	TRBV19	.	TRBJ1-6	CASSQGWGSPLHF	TGTGCCAGTAGTCAGGGTTGGGGCTCACCCCTCCACTTT
.	TRBV7-9	.	TRBJ2-7	CASSPNGGWGVEQYF	TGTGCCAGCAGCCCGAACGGGGGATGGGGCGTCGAGCAGTACTTC
once	TRBV19	TRBD1	TRBJ2-7	CASSFGQDSYEQYF	TGTGCCAGTAGTTTTGGACAGGACTCCTACGAGCAGTACTTC
once	TRBV10-3	TRBD1	TRBJ2-2	CAISPITTGATGELFF	TGTGCCATCAGTCCCATCACGACAGGGGCCACCGGGGAGCTGTTTTTT
.	TRBV4-1	TRBD1	TRBJ1-1	CASSRPGGTEAFF	TGCGCCAGCAGCAGACCAGGGGGTACTGAAGCTTTCTTT
.	TRBV5-6	.	TRBJ1-2	CASSPGGGSPIGVNGYTF	TGTGCCAGCAGCCCCGGGGGGGGATCCCCTATCGGTGTAAATGGCTACACCTTC
few	TRBV7-2	.	TRBJ1-5	CASSPQGTYSNQPQHF	TGTGCCAGCAGCCCCCAGGGAACGTATAGCAATCAGCCCCAGCATTTT
.	TRBV9	TRBD1	TRBJ1-2	CASSVGDRVVTPNYGYTF	TGTGCCAGCAGCGTAGGGGACAGGGTTGTGACTCCTAACTATGGCTACACCTTC
.	TRBV29-1	TRBD1	TRBJ2-2	CSVGQGIDTGELFF	TGCAGCGTTGGACAGGGGATCGACACCGGGGAGCTGTTTTTT
.	TRBV15	TRBD1	TRBJ1-2	CATSTGGALRGYTF	TGTGCCACCAGCACAGGGGGCGCCTTGAGGGGCTACACCTTC
few	TRBV25-1	TRBD2	TRBJ2-7	CASSEGLKSAYEQYF	TGTGCCAGCAGTGAGGGACTAAAGAGCGCCTACGAGCAGTACTTC